This T cell receptor beta chain is from a study of preoperative IRX-2 immunotherapy in early breast cancer. TCRdb keeps only in-frame clones here, not all; method: immunoSEQ multiplex PCR. In the table there are about 45,000 clones, around 77% of which are singletons. Described treatment: preoperative locoregional IRX-2 cytokine immunotherapy. This phase Ib study tested locoregional IRX-2 cytokine immunotherapy given before surgery. Germline loops: CDR1 SGHDN, CDR2 FVKESK. V was cut by 2 bases and J by 9 bases, with 11 bases left in between. The CDR3 runs 12 residues. The source of this sequence is a human donor with breast cancer. This chain uses TRBV14 with TRBJ2-7, with TRBD1 as a possible D gene (6 bases). The specimen was tumor tissue, collected after IRX-2 immunotherapy. For the CDR3, the DNA is TGTGCCAGCAGCCAAATTACAGGGTCGCAGTACTTC. Its translation is CASSQITGSQYF.